This entry lists 2 T cell receptor beta chains sequenced from one sample in a study of blood T cell repertoires in COVID-19. Only in-frame clones appear in the TCRdb table, and some are missing; sequencing was by immunoSEQ multiplex PCR. The table includes around 250,000 clones, about 88% detected once. The sample was peripheral blood. These receptors were taken from a woman in her thirties or forties who had recovered from COVID-19.

This sequence joins TRBV21-1 and TRBJ2-2; the table's D call, TRBD2, was not checked against the DNA. TRBV21-1 is an annotated pseudogene. The CDR3 runs to 20 residues. The CDR3 protein is CASSKGIVKRTARNTGELFF. The CDR3 coding sequence is TGTGCCAGCAGCAAAGGCATCGTTAAGCGGACGGCCCGGAACACCGGGGAGCTGTTTTTT.

In nucleotides, the CDR3 is TGTGCCAGCAGCTTGGGGGCCGGCGTTACTAATGAAAAACTGTTTTTT. Translated, it gives CASSLGAGVTNEKLFF. The chain has TRBV5-6 and TRBJ1-4; D gene uncertain. Trimming took off 0 bases at V and 2 bases at J, with 11 bases between the two ends. CDR1 and CDR2 (germline): SGHDT, YYEEEE. The CDR3 is made up of 16 amino acids. Full variable domain (remainder filled in from reference TRBV5-6 and TRBJ1-4): DAGVTQSPTHLIKTRGQQVTLRCSPKSGHDTVSWYQQALGQGPQFIFQYYEEEERQRGNFPDRFSGHQFPNYSSELNVNALLLGDSALYLCASSLGAGVTNEKLFFGSGTQLSVL.